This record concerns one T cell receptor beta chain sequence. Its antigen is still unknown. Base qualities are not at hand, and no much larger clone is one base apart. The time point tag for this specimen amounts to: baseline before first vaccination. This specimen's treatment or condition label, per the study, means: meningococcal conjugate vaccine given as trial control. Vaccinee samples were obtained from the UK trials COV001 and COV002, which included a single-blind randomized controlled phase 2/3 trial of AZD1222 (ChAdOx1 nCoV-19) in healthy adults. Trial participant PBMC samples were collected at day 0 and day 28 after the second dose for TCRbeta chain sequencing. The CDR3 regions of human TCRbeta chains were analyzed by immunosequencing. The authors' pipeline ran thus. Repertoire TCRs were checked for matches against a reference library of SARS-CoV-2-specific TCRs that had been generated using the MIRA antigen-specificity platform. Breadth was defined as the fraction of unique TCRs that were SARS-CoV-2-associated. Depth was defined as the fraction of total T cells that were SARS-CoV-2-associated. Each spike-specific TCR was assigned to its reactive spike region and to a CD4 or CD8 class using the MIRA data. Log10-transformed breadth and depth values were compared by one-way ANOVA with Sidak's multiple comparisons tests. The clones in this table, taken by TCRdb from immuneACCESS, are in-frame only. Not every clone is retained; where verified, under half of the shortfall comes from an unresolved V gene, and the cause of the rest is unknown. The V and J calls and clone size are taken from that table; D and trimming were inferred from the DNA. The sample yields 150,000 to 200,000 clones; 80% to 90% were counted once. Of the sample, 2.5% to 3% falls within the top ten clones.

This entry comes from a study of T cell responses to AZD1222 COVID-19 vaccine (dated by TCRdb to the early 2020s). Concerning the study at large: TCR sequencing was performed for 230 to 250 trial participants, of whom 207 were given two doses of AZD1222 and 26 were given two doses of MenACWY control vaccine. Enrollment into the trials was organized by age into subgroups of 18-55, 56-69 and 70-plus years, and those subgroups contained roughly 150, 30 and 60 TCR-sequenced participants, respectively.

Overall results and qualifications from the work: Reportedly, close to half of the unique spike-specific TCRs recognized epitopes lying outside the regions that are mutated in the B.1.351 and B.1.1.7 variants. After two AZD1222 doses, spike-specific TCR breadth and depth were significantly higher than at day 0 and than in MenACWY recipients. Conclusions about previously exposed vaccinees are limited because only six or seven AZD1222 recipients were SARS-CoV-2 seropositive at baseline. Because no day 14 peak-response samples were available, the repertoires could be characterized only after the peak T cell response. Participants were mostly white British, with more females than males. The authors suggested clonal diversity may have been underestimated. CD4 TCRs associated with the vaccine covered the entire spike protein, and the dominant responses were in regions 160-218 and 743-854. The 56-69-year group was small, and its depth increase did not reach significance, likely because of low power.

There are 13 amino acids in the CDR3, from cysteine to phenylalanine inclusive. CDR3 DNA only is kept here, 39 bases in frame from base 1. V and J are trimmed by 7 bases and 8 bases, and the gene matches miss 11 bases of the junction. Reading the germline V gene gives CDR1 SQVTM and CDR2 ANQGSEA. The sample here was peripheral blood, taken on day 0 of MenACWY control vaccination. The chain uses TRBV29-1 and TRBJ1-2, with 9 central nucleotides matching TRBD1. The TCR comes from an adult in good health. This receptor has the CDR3 CSGGRGQGEGYTF. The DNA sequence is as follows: TGCAGCGGCGGAAGGGGACAGGGCGAAGGCTACACCTTC.